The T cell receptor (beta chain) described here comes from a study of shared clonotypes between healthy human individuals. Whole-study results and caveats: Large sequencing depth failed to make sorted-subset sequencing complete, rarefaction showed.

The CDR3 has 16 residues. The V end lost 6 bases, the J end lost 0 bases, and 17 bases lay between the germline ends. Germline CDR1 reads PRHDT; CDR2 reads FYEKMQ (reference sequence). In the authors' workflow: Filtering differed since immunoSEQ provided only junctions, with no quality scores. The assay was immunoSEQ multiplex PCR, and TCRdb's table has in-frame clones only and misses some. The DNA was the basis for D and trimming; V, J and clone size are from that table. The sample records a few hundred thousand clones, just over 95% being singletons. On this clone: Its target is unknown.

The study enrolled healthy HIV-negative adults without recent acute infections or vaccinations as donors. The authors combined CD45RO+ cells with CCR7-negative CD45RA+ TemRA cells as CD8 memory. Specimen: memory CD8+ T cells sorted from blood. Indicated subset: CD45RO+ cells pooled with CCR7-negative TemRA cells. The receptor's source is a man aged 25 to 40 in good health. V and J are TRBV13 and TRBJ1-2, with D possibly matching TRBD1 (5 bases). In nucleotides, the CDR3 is TGTGCCAGCAGGTCCGGGGCTTCCCCAGCTAACTATGGCTACACCTTC. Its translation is CASRSGASPANYGYTF.